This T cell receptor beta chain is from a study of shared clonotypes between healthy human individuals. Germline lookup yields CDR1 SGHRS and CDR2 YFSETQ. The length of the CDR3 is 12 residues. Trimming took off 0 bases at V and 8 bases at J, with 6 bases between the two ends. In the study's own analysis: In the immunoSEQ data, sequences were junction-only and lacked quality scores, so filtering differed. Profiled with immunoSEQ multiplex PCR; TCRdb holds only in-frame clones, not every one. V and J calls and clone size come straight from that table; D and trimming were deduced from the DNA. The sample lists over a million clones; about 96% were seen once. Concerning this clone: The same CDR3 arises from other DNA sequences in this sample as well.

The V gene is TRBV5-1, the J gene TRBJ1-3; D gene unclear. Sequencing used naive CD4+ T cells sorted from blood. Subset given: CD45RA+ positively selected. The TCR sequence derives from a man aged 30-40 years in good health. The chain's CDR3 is CASSLAGDTIYF. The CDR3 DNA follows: TGCGCCAGCAGCTTGGCCGGAGACACCATATATTTT. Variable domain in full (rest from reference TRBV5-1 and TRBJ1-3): KAGVTQTPRYLIKTRGQQVTLSCSPISGHRSVSWYQQTPGQGLQFLFEYFSETQRNKGNFPGRFSGRQFSNSRSEMNVSTLELGDSALYLCASSLAGDTIYFGEGSWLTVV.